This T cell receptor beta chain was sequenced for a study of CD4 and CD8 cells across lung adenocarcinoma regions. CDR3 length equals 14 residues. CDR1 is MGHRA and CDR2 is YSYEKL in the germline V gene. This clonotype has ten or more counts. TCRdb reprocessed the PCR reads via MiXCR and lists one record per CDR3 protein. The data hold some 23,000 distinct CDR3 sequences, with roughly half observed a single time. Input material: CD8+ T cells from the center of a lung tumor. The chain has TRBV4-1 and TRBJ2-1, with a weak D call TRBD1 (5 bases). The J call may be wrong; the DNA end is better matched by TRBJ2-7. The sequence derives from a male donor with lung adenocarcinoma. The CD4 and CD8 labels of this study may be unreliable. CDR3 in amino acids: CASSQGSGFYEQYF. The DNA of the CDR3 is TGCGCCAGCAGCCAAGGGTCAGGGTTCTACGAGCAGTACTTC.